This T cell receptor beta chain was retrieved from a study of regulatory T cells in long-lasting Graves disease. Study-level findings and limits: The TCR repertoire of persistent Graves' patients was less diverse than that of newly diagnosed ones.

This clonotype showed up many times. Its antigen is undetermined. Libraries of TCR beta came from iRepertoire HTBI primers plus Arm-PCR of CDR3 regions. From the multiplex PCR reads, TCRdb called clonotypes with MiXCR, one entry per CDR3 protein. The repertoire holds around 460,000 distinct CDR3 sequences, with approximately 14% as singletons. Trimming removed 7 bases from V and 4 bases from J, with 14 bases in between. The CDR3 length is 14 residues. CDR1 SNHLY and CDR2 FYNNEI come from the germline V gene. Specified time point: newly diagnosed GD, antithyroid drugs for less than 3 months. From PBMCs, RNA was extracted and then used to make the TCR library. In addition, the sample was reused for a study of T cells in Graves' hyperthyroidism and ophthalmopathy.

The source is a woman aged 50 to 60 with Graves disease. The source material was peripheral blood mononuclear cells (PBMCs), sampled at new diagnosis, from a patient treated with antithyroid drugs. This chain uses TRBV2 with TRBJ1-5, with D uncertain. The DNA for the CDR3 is TGTGCCAGCAAGGGTCTGGACGGAAATCAGCCCCAGCATTTT. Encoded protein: CASKGLDGNQPQHF.